The 19 T cell receptor beta chains presented below share a single source sample, sequenced in a study of control samples from healthy donors and cancer patients. Produced via immunoSEQ multiplex PCR; TCRdb's table is partial and in-frame only. Counted here are about 43,000 clones, approximately 94% occurring once; the ten biggest clones make up more than 20%. Sequenced material: blood. All receptors come from a man aged 55 to 70 in good health.

The gene calls are TRBV27 and TRBJ2-2; tentative D call: TRBD1 (5 bases). Germline lookup yields CDR1 MNHEY and CDR2 SMNVEV (reference sequence). Between the trimmed V and J ends, which lost 4 bases and 4 bases, there was a span of 10 bases. CDR3 length equals 14 residues. CDR3 bases: TGTGCCAGCAGTTCTCAGGGCTTCACCGGGGAGCTGTTTTTT. Its protein is CASSSQGFTGELFF.

The V call is TRBV10-3, the J call TRBJ1-5; no clear D. This CDR3 spans 12 amino acids. Germline CDR1 ENHRY, CDR2 SYGVKD. Deletions cut 7 bases from V and 4 bases from J, with 8 bases between. The CDR3 DNA sequence: TGTGCCATCAAGAGCCCGAATCAGCCCCAGCATTTT. It encodes CAIKSPNQPQHF.

This chain connects TRBV9 to TRBJ1-3; 8 bases match TRBD1. The CDR3 is 14 residues long. V gave up 2 bases and J gave up 4 bases; unmatched junction bases: 2. Germline CDR1 SGDLS, CDR2 YYNGEE. The chain's CDR3 is CASSVGTGGNTIYF. CDR3 nucleotides: TGTGCCAGCAGCGTGGGGACAGGAGGAAACACCATATATTTT. The whole variable domain, filled in from reference TRBV9 and TRBJ1-3, reads DSGVTQTPKHLITATGQRVTLRCSPRSGDLSVYWYQQSLDQGLQFLIQYYNGEERAKGNILERFSAQQFPDLHSELNLSSLELGDSALYFCASSVGTGGNTIYFGEGSWLTVV.

The CDR3 here is CASSSGTSIYEQYF. The DNA of the CDR3 is TGTGCCAGCAGTTCCGGGACTAGCATCTACGAGCAGTACTTC. The chain has TRBV2 and TRBJ2-7; 9 positions match TRBD2. After removal of 5 bases from V and 3 bases from J, the junction contained 5 bases not matched to a gene. This CDR3 comprises 14 residues. CDR1 is SNHLY, CDR2 FYNNEI, per germline.

The chain joins TRBV24-1 to TRBJ2-3; 14 nucleotides align to TRBD2. CDR1 KGHDR and CDR2 SFDVKD come from the germline V gene. The CDR3 has 16 residues. V lost 3 bases to trimming and J lost 6 bases; unmatched junction nucleotides: 4. The CDR3 DNA reads as TGTGCCACCAGTGATCCGGGGACTAGCGGGAGCGATACGCAGTATTTT. Residues: CATSDPGTSGSDTQYF.

The chain recombines TRBV15 with TRBJ2-3, with TRBD2 matching 9 bases. This CDR3 is built from 16 residues. Germline-derived CDR1 and CDR2 are LNHNV and YYDKDF (reference sequence). V gave up 5 bases and J gave up 3 bases; unmatched junction bases: 9. CDR3 sequence reads: CATSGTLTSGTDTQYF. CDR3 nucleotide sequence: TGTGCCACCAGCGGGACACTTACTAGCGGGACAGATACGCAGTATTTT.

The gene calls are TRBV11-3 and TRBJ2-2, with 7 bases aligning to TRBD1. Germline CDR1 and CDR2: SGHNT and YENEEA. This CDR3 is 15 amino acids long. Trimming took 7 bases from V and 1 from J; bases not matched to a gene: 6. The CDR3 protein is CASKTDRENTGELFF. DNA of the CDR3: TGTGCCAGCAAAACCGACAGGGAGAACACCGGGGAGCTGTTTTTT.

This clone occurred once. The V gene is TRBV18, the J gene TRBJ1-5; TRBD1 matches 9 bases. The V and J ends lost 3 bases and 0 bases, in that order; junction bases with no gene match: 6. Germline-derived CDR1 and CDR2 are KGHSH and LQKENI. The CDR3 totals 17 residues. Written as DNA, the CDR3 is TGTGCCAGCTCACCCCGGGACAGGGAGTATAGCAATCAGCCCCAGCATTTT. Its protein is CASSPRDREYSNQPQHF.

The gene calls are TRBV4-1 and TRBJ2-4; either TRBD1 or TRBD2 may supply D (6 bases each). The germline CDR1 and CDR2 sequences are MGHRA and YSYEKL. Trimming stripped 3 bases from V and 7 bases from J, with 13 bases between. This CDR3 has 14 amino acids. The CDR3: CASSQAQGGNIQYF. Written as DNA, the CDR3 is TGCGCCAGCAGCCAGGCACAGGGAGGCAACATTCAGTACTTC.

CDR3 sequence: CASTGTGGVYEQYF. Here the CDR3 DNA reads TGTGCCAGCACCGGGACGGGGGGGGTCTACGAGCAGTACTTC. This chain uses TRBV6-5 with TRBJ2-7; 8 nucleotides match TRBD2. The CDR3 length is 14 residues. From germline, CDR1 is MNHEY and CDR2 SVGAGI. Trimming at V came to 7 bases and at J to 3 bases, leaving 8 bases not matched to a gene.

J is TRBJ1-6 and V is TRBV30, with D unclear. CDR1 and CDR2 from the germline V gene are GTSNPN and SVGIG (reference sequence). This CDR3 has 16 residues. Between the trimmed V and J ends, which lost 4 bases and 0 bases, there was a span of 13 bases. The CDR3 spells CAWKNGRSSYNSPLHF. The CDR3 nucleotides are TGTGCCTGGAAGAATGGCCGGAGCTCCTATAATTCACCCCTCCACTTT.

This sequence joins TRBV28 and TRBJ2-5, with 11 bases identical to TRBD1. Germline CDR1 is MDHEN and CDR2 is SYDVKM. This CDR3 contains 15 residues. The V and J ends lost 5 bases and 4 bases, in that order; junction bases with no gene match: 6. CDR3: CASSLGQGALETQYF. CDR3 DNA sequence: TGTGCCAGCAGTCTCGGACAGGGGGCTTTAGAGACCCAGTACTTC.

As DNA, the CDR3 is TGCGCCATGGGGGATCCCGGAGGCACAGATACGCAGTATTTT. It encodes CAMGDPGGTDTQYF. This chain uses TRBV10-2 with TRBJ2-3; D is possibly TRBD1 or TRBD2 (5 bases each). The germline V and J ends were trimmed by 10 bases and 1 base, with 15 bases remaining between them. This CDR3 spans 14 amino acids. Germline CDR1 reads WSHSY; CDR2 reads SAAADI.

V is TRBV11-3 and J is TRBJ1-5; TRBD1 might be the D (6 bases). The CDR3 sequence is 13 residues long. Germline CDR1 SGHNT, CDR2 YENEEA. Trimming cost V 5 bases and J 3 bases, with 8 bases left between them. The CDR3 loop reads CASSGQINQPQHF. The CDR3 coding sequence is TGTGCCAGCAGCGGACAGATCAATCAGCCCCAGCATTTT.

The chain links TRBV19 to TRBJ2-5; 9 bases are shared with TRBD1. Germline values: CDR1 LNHDA, CDR2 SQIVND (reference sequence). This CDR3 spans 16 amino acids. V lost 6 bases and J lost 3; bases outside the gene matches: 11. The CDR3 sequence is CASSPGDRVGKETQYF. In nucleotides, the CDR3 is TGTGCCAGTAGCCCAGGGGACAGGGTAGGGAAAGAGACCCAGTACTTC.

The J gene is TRBJ1-6, the V gene TRBV5-1; tentatively, D is TRBD1 (6 bases). The germline CDR1 and CDR2 sequences are SGHRS and YFSETQ. V was clipped by 0 bases and J by 9 bases, with 10 bases between them. CDR3 length: 14 residues. The CDR3 sequence is CASSLAGAGSPLHF. Here the CDR3 DNA reads TGCGCCAGCAGCTTGGCAGGGGCAGGTTCACCCCTCCACTTT.

V is TRBV19 and J is TRBJ2-5; 7 bases line up with TRBD1. Germline V lookup: CDR1 LNHDA, CDR2 SQIVND (reference sequence). With 6 bases clipped from V and 1 base from J, the junction kept 8 bases outside the gene matches. The CDR3 has 15 residues. The CDR3 nucleotides are TGTGCCAGTAGCCACGGGGACAGTCGCCAAGAGACCCAGTACTTC. This codes for CASSHGDSRQETQYF.

The chain has TRBV23-1 and TRBJ2-2; 9 positions match TRBD1. TRBV23-1 is an ORF; its function is uncertain. The V gene end was trimmed by 3 bases and the J gene end by 6 bases; junction bases not matched to a gene: 11. There are 17 residues in the CDR3. CDR3: CASSQPGQGEVSGELFF. The CDR3 DNA is TGCGCCAGCAGTCAGCCGGGACAGGGTGAGGTCTCCGGGGAGCTGTTTTTT.

The chain links TRBV6-5 to TRBJ2-3, with unresolved D. The CDR3 loop spans 13 amino acids. CDR1 is MNHEY, CDR2 SVGAGI, per germline. With 6 bases removed from V and 0 bases from J, the gap between germline ends came to 7 bases. The CDR3 region is CASSEDSTDTQYF. DNA for the CDR3: TGTGCCAGCAGCGAGGACAGCACAGATACGCAGTATTTT.